The sequence of this T cell receptor (beta chain) was determined in a study of cytomegalovirus exposure and HLA in healthy donors (dated by TCRdb to about 2017). At the level of the whole study: In an earlier analysis of approximately 500 of the donors, 250 to 300 Gb of sequence data and 117 million unique TCR beta sequences from roughly 190 million T cells were reported. An early release covering 550 to 700 HLA-typed donors comprised about 320 gigabases of sequencing data and roughly 86 million unique TCR sequences. Of the approximately 400 genotyped donors, 81% were placed in the genetic ancestry cluster associated with self-reported Caucasian donors. The study was designed to test whether signatures of past pathogen exposure could be identified by cataloging public T cell receptors. The study used immunosequencing to profile the T cell repertoires of 600 to 850 subjects and linked those repertoires to cytomegalovirus serostatus. Along with the approximately 700-subject first cohort, a separate validation cohort of around 120 different subjects was used. The study combined high-throughput TCR immunosequencing, statistical association of individual TCRs with disease status, and machine learning to predict cytomegalovirus infection status. A later analysis re-analyzed previously published TCR beta repertoires from about 600 donors and added high-resolution HLA genotyping to study TCR occurrence patterns. Rather than using new phenotypic data, the later analysis identified candidate immune exposures from TCR beta sequences and from how often those sequences occurred across donors. An earlier analysis of around 540 of the donors applied high-throughput TCR beta sequencing to assess whether each TCR beta V gene segment acted as functional or pseudogenic. Donor age, sex, ethnicity and CMV serostatus were collected together with the repertoire data. A later genetic analysis used genome-wide SNP genotypes for about 65% of the roughly 670 donors, treating that subset as a discovery cohort. All discovery cohort repertoires had been generated using a single sequencing platform. Class I and class II HLA loci were covered by the typing at four-digit resolution. The number of donors typed differed by locus, with about 629-640 for A, B, C, DRB1 and DQB1, roughly 520 for DQA1, approximately 570 for DPA1, and 400 to 490 for DPB1. Several DR-DQ haplotypes were handled as single units for association and clustering, since linkage in the cohort was strong. Across approximately 400 genotyped donors of the cohort, an average of about 240,000 unique TCR beta nucleotide sequences per donor were sequenced, and 15% to 20% of those sequences were non-productive. What the research found in general, with its limitations: The classifier was reported to diagnose cytomegalovirus status with high specificity and sensitivity in both the original and validation cohorts. Roughly uniform sequencing depth across donors was assumed in presence/absence analyses, although this assumption may not hold. Compared with equally common non-associated chains, HLA-associated TCR beta chains in a later analysis were more clonally expanded and had lower generation probabilities. In a later analysis, some 17,000 TCR beta sequences were associated with specific HLA alleles at a false discovery rate of 0.05. According to a later analysis, TCR association rates differed among HLA loci, with DRB1 alleles showing the most associated TCRs and HLA-C alleles showing the fewest. Because HLA typing was unavailable for some donors at each locus, only the typed subset was used in association tests. Correlated functional status among segregating V segments might reflect linkage disequilibrium, but an unknown experimental factor could not be ruled out. Only TCR beta chains were sequenced in this cohort, and the absence of alpha or paired-chain data limited detectable features. Because counts were too low, 15 to 20 rarely observed V segments, including chromosome 9 orphons, were left out of the earlier analysis of about 500 of the donors. In vitro tests confirmed that a few of the cytomegalovirus-associated TCR beta chains recognize cytomegalovirus antigens. A cluster of highly shared sequence variants was judged likely to represent a technical artifact of the sequencing pipeline. A later genetic analysis reported fewer N-insertions in productive TCRs among donors in an Asian-associated ancestry cluster than the approximately 670-donor mean. According to a later analysis, most CMV-associated TCR beta chains appeared to be HLA-restricted, and the HLA associations seemed to be driven largely by CMV exposure. V-gene and J-gene trimming of TCR beta chains was associated with a missense DCLRE1C variant in a later genetic analysis, and the association was replicated in an independent cohort. A further reported finding was that TCR beta sequences accurately predicted the HLA-A and HLA-B alleles for most subjects in the first cohort. Some IMGT-functional V segments, including TRBV6-2 and TRBV6-3, could not be distinguished by the 87-base-pair reads and were therefore excluded. A total of 150 to 200 TCR beta chains were listed by the study as associated with cytomegalovirus. For the cohort, immune exposure information was limited to CMV serostatus. In a later analysis, several top co-occurrence clusters were reported to appear linked to parvovirus B19, influenza, CMV and Epstein-Barr virus. When HLA alleles, especially DR and DQ, strongly co-occurred, TCR associations were difficult to assign to individual alleles. Across donors, most TCR sequences were observed very rarely, whereas some public TCRs were present in many individuals. An earlier analysis of some 560 of the donors showed that most TCR beta V segments appeared in productive rearrangements either about 90% or about 30% of the time, which broadly matched IMGT annotations. The authors suggested that the approach could potentially be extended to other disease states and immunological phenotypes.

To prepare the library, the immunoSEQ multiplex PCR assay was applied. The multiplex PCR relied on a mix of 60 forward primers for TCR Vbeta segments and 13 reverse primers for TCR Jbeta segments. Amplification of the CDR3 region of rearranged TCR beta genes was performed with a multiplex PCR assay on genomic DNA. The Illumina HiSeq System was used to sequence the amplified TCR beta libraries as 87-base-pair reads. Processing in the source paper ran as follows. A later analysis tallied 75 million to 95 million unique TCR beta chains across the 666 repertoires, and about 12 million of those chains were shared by two or more donors. Raw reads were error-corrected and collapsed into unique sequences with a nearest-neighbor algorithm that merged closely related sequences to remove PCR and sequencing errors. CDR3 sequences were aligned to IMGT reference sequences to assign V, D and J gene segments. Each retained sequence needed at least a six-nucleotide match to both a V gene segment and a J gene segment. Rearrangements were classified as productive when the CDR3 lacked stop codons and remained in frame with V and J, and all other rearrangements were classified as non-productive. CDR3 was defined by IMGT convention, running from the second conserved V-encoded cysteine to the conserved J-encoded phenylalanine. The earlier analysis of some 540 of the donors excluded any sequence lacking an unambiguous match to a single V gene segment. An earlier analysis of a few hundred of the donors called V segments functional above 56.7% productive rearrangements and segregating when the between-donor standard deviation exceeded 5%. A statistical classification framework was built for diagnosing cytomegalovirus status from the catalog of TCR beta chain sequences. A later analysis assigned V and J genes by comparing TCR nucleotide sequences with IMGT/GENE-DB human TR gene sequences. A later analysis assigned CDR3 sequences and most-parsimonious VDJ recombination scenarios with the TCRdist pipeline. A later analysis defined each TCR beta chain by its CDR3 amino acid sequence plus V-gene family, and excluded reads lacking a unique V-gene family. To address suspected cross-contamination and a sequencing artifact, a later analysis removed roughly 580 highly shared, low-generation-probability nucleotide sequences. In a later analysis, a clonal expansion index was calculated for each public chain from normalized within-repertoire ranks of inferred template counts. In a later analysis, generation probabilities were computed using a VDJ recombination model fitted to out-of-frame rearrangements, and the results were checked against IGoR. In a later analysis, TCR-TCR, TCR-HLA and TCR-CMV co-occurrence was scored with hypergeometric tests, and a repertoire-size bias correction was applied to TCR pairs. A later analysis estimated false discovery rates by permuting HLA or CMV assignments 20 times. In a later analysis, co-occurring TCRs were grouped using DBSCAN, and TCRdist sequence similarity was added for clustering within HLA-allele-positive subsets. Repertoires with fewer than 30,000 or more than 120,000 public chains were left out of co-occurrence clustering, as were about 5 repertoires with anomalous nucleotide sharing. As stored in TCRdb, this immuneACCESS dataset retains in-frame rearrangements with V and J assigned. A fraction of the clones does not appear; measured against another copy, unresolved V genes explain less than half of the discrepancy, and the remainder lacks a known reason. The V and J calls and clone size were taken over from that table, and D and trimming were inferred from the DNA. This sample lists some 87,000 clones; roughly 73% were detected once. The ten largest clones capture less than 9.5% of the sample.

The cohort comprised 710 or so healthy bone marrow donors. At the time of sampling, every cohort member was nominally healthy, though immune exposures that went unrecorded were likely present. The donor tested CMV seropositive and was one of the 289 seropositive cohort members. A peripheral blood sample was provided by each donor, and peripheral blood mononuclear cells were used for TCR beta sequencing. Genomic DNA extraction from the blood cell samples was performed with the Qiagen DNeasy Blood Extraction Kit. V and J are truncated by 6 bases and 7 bases respectively, leaving an intervening sequence of 16 bases. The germline V gene specifies MNHNS as CDR1 and SASEGT as CDR2. The CDR3 measures 14 amino acids from cysteine to phenylalanine. Only CDR3 DNA remains: 42 bases, in frame from the first base. This clone was seen only a few times. No cognate antigen has been identified for it. The sample holds no much larger clone one base away, and base qualities are not on file.

Sequencing was carried out using PBMCs. This TCR derives from a man aged 45-60 years in good health and CMV-seropositive. This sequence uses TRBV6-1 and TRBJ1-5; a tentative D call is TRBD1 (5 bases match). The nucleotide sequence is given as TGTGCCAGCAGCGACCTATCAAGGGGCCAGCCCCAGCATTTT. This is translated as CASSDLSRGQPQHF.